The rows below give T cell receptor beta chains drawn from one sample of a study of blood T cell repertoires in COVID-19. The repertoire was sequenced with immunoSEQ multiplex PCR; TCRdb's copy has only in-frame clones and lacks some. The repertoire consists of under 250,000 clones, with 80% occurring once and the leading ten covering about 7.2%. Sequences were obtained from peripheral blood. These receptors were obtained from a woman aged 70-85 years with acute or convalescent COVID-19. Each CDR3 is given with its conserved first and last residue. Each record gives: V gene, J gene, CDR3 protein.

v_gene: TRBV6-5; j_gene: TRBJ1-4; CDR3aa: CASSPGTYEKLFF
v_gene: TRBV6-5; j_gene: TRBJ2-3; CDR3aa: CASSFTGTVVKDTQYF
v_gene: TRBV5-4; j_gene: TRBJ1-1; CDR3aa: CASSLAMSGTEAFF
v_gene: TRBV2; j_gene: TRBJ1-4; CDR3aa: CASIEGGGFNEKLFF
v_gene: TRBV2; j_gene: TRBJ1-4; CDR3aa: CASSEEGVGKLFF
v_gene: TRBV29-1; j_gene: TRBJ2-7; CDR3aa: CSVSTGYEQYF
v_gene: TRBV2; j_gene: TRBJ1-1; CDR3aa: CASSVARGLTEAFF
v_gene: TRBV7-3; j_gene: TRBJ2-2; CDR3aa: CASSLDRGTGELFF
v_gene: TRBV5-1; j_gene: TRBJ1-3; CDR3aa: CASSSEGSWSGNTIYF
v_gene: TRBV19; j_gene: TRBJ1-1; CDR3aa: CASAAGNTEAFF
v_gene: TRBV20-1; j_gene: TRBJ2-7; CDR3aa: CSASYQRGAYEQYF
v_gene: TRBV24-1; j_gene: TRBJ2-7; CDR3aa: CATSDVTGSRDEQYF
v_gene: TRBV5-1; j_gene: TRBJ1-1; CDR3aa: CASSGQDVSTEAFF
v_gene: TRBV7-2; j_gene: TRBJ2-7; CDR3aa: CASSYRQGAYEQYF
v_gene: TRBV10-3; j_gene: TRBJ2-7; CDR3aa: CATKSGTGSLFYEQYF
v_gene: TRBV30; j_gene: TRBJ1-1; CDR3aa: CAWSVGDTEAFF
v_gene: TRBV7-9; j_gene: TRBJ2-2; CDR3aa: CASSWDTDNTGELFF
v_gene: TRBV7-3; j_gene: TRBJ2-1; CDR3aa: CASSLYPRQGGNEQFF
v_gene: TRBV18; j_gene: TRBJ2-6; CDR3aa: CASSLNSLGANVLTF
v_gene: TRBV6-5; j_gene: TRBJ1-2; CDR3aa: CASSLSGAYGYTF
v_gene: TRBV30; j_gene: TRBJ1-2; CDR3aa: CAWSVGRQASTF
v_gene: TRBV7-8; j_gene: TRBJ2-7; CDR3aa: CASSLAGRAGYEQYF
v_gene: TRBV5-8; j_gene: TRBJ2-5; CDR3aa: CASSRTGDQETQYF
v_gene: TRBV12-3/TRBV12-4; j_gene: TRBJ1-6; CDR3aa: CASSISGTPLHF
v_gene: TRBV29-1; j_gene: TRBJ2-5; CDR3aa: CSVARLAEETQYF
v_gene: TRBV5-1; j_gene: TRBJ1-2; CDR3aa: CASSSGRTGYGYGYTF
v_gene: TRBV19; j_gene: TRBJ1-1; CDR3aa: CASSSRRGNTEAFF
v_gene: TRBV18; j_gene: TRBJ1-2; CDR3aa: CASSPPLLSYGYTF
v_gene: TRBV5-1; j_gene: TRBJ1-1; CDR3aa: CASSLRERGLGVNTEAFF
v_gene: TRBV13; j_gene: TRBJ2-1; CDR3aa: CASSLWAQGGYNEQFF
v_gene: TRBV10-3; j_gene: TRBJ2-1; CDR3aa: CAISKGQGASNEQFF
v_gene: TRBV19; j_gene: TRBJ1-4; CDR3aa: CASSIDAYRVPLTEKLFF
v_gene: TRBV4-2; j_gene: TRBJ2-3; CDR3aa: CASRPYSGGATDTQYF
v_gene: TRBV27; j_gene: TRBJ1-6; CDR3aa: CASTPMGRPRGNSPLHF
v_gene: TRBV6-2/TRBV6-3; j_gene: TRBJ2-3; CDR3aa: CASSYGTSGGRGTQYF